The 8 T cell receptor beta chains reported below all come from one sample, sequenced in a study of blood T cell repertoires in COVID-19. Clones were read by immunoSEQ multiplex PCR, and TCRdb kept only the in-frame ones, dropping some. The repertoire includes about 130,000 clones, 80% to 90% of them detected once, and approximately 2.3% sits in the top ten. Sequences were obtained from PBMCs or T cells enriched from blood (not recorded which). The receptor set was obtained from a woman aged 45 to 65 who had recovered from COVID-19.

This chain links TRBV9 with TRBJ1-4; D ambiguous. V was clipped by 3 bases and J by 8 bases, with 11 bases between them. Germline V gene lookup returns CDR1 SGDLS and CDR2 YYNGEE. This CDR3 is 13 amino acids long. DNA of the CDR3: TGTGCCAGCAGCGAGGTGGGCGGGGAAAAACTGTTTTTT. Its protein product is CASSEVGGEKLFF.

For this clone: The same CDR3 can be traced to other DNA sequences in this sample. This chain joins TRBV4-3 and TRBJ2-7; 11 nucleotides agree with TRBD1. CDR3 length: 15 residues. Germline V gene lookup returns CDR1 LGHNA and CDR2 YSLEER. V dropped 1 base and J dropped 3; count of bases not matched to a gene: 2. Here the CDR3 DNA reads TGCGCCAGCAGCCAAGGGACAGGGGGCGGCTACGAGCAGTACTTC. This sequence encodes CASSQGTGGGYEQYF.

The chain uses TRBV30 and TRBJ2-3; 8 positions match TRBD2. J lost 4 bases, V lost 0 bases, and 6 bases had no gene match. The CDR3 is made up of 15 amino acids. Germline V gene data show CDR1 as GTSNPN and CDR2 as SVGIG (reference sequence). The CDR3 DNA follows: TGTGCCTGGAGTGTAGCCGGGGGGGCTGCAGATACGCAGTATTTT. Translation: CAWSVAGGAADTQYF.

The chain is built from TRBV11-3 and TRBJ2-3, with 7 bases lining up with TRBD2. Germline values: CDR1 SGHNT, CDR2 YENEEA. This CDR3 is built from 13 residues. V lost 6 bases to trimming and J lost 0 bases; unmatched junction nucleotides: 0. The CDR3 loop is CASRAGSTDTQYF. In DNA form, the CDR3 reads TGTGCCAGCAGAGCGGGGAGCACAGATACGCAGTATTTT. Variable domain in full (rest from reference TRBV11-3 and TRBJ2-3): EAGVVQSPRYKIIEKKQPVAFWCNPISGHNTLYWYLQNLGQGPELLIRYENEEAVDDSQLPKDRFSAERLKGVDSTLKIQPAELGDSAVYLCASRAGSTDTQYFGPGTRLTVL.

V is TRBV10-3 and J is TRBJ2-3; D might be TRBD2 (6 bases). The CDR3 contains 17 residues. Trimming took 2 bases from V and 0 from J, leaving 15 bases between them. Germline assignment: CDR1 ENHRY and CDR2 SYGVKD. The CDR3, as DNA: TGTGCCATCAGTGAGCCGGGGATAGCGGAAAGCACAGATACGCAGTATTTT. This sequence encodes CAISEPGIAESTDTQYF.

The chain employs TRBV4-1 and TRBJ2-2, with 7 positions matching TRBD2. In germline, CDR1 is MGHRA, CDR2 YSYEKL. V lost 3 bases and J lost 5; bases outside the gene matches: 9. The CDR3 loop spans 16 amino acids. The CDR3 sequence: CASSQDAGEGTGELFF. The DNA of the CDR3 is TGCGCCAGCAGCCAGGATGCCGGGGAGGGAACCGGGGAGCTGTTTTTT.

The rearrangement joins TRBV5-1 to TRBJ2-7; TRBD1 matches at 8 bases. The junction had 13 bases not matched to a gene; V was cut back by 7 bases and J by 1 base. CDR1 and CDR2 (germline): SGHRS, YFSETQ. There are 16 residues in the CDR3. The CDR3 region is CASRDSDRGKSYEQYF. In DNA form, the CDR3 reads TGCGCCAGCCGCGATTCCGACAGGGGAAAGTCCTACGAGCAGTACTTC.

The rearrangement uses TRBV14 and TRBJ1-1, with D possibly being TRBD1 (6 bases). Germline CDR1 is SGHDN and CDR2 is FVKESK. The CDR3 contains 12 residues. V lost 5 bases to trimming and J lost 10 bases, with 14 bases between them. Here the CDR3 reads CASSAGTPLAFF. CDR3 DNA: TGTGCCAGCAGCGCCGGGACACCTTTAGCTTTCTTT.